The next 16 T cell receptor beta chains were all read from a single sample in a study of blood T cell repertoires in COVID-19. Using immunoSEQ multiplex PCR, the repertoire was profiled, and TCRdb retains in-frame clones only, with some absent. The profile shows roughly 330,000 clones, roughly 90% of them singletons. Sequences were obtained from peripheral blood. The receptor set was obtained from a man aged 18-30 years who had recovered from COVID-19.

The chain uses TRBV27 and TRBJ2-1; 7 nucleotides line up with TRBD1. Trimming cost V 5 bases and J 5 bases; bases outside gene matches: 9. From germline, CDR1 is MNHEY and CDR2 SMNVEV (reference sequence). CDR3 length equals 15 residues. The CDR3 nucleotides read TGTGCCAGCAGTCCAGACAGGGTAGAGGACAATGAGCAGTTCTTC. This sequence encodes CASSPDRVEDNEQFF.

The rearrangement links TRBV19 to TRBJ1-4, with 8 bases matching TRBD1. Germline CDR1 reads LNHDA; CDR2 reads SQIVND (reference sequence). V gave up 8 bases and J gave up 3 bases; unmatched junction bases: 8. The CDR3 sequence is 15 residues long. The CDR3 loop is CASSPPGQANEKLFF. CDR3 bases: TGTGCCAGTTCTCCCCCGGGACAGGCTAATGAAAAACTGTTTTTT.

V is TRBV7-2 and J is TRBJ1-1, with D possibly being TRBD1 (6 bases). The V and J ends lost 5 bases and 1 base respectively, with 11 bases between them. There are 14 residues in the CDR3. Germline V gene lookup returns CDR1 SGHTA and CDR2 FQGNSA. Here the CDR3 reads CASSPTGWNTEAFF. The CDR3 DNA reads TGTGCCAGCAGCCCAACAGGGTGGAACACTGAAGCTTTCTTT.

The chain combines TRBV5-1 with TRBJ2-1, with 8 nucleotides matching TRBD1. CDR1 SGHRS and CDR2 YFSETQ come from the germline V gene. This CDR3 region has 15 residues. The junction had 10 bases not matched to a gene; V was cut back by 3 bases and J by 8 bases. CDR3 residues: CASSSSGGVIYEQFF. DNA for the CDR3: TGCGCCAGCAGCTCTTCAGGGGGCGTTATTTATGAGCAGTTCTTC.

The chain joins TRBV6-5 to TRBJ1-2; 8 nucleotides line up with TRBD1. V was clipped by 8 bases and J by 6 bases; unmatched bases: 5. Germline lookup yields CDR1 MNHEY and CDR2 SVGAGI. CDR3 length: 12 residues. As DNA, the CDR3 is TGTGCCAGCGCGGACAGGGAGCATGGCTACACCTTC. It codes for CASADREHGYTF.

Of note for this clone: The same CDR3 is also encoded by other DNA sequences in this sample. The J gene is TRBJ2-2, the V gene TRBV19, with 7 bases aligning to TRBD2. The CDR3 totals 14 residues. Germline lookup yields CDR1 LNHDA and CDR2 SQIVND (reference sequence). The junction had 2 bases not matched to a gene; V was cut back by 3 bases and J by 4 bases. The CDR3 loop is CASSIGGGTGELFF. CDR3 coding DNA: TGTGCCAGTAGTATTGGCGGGGGCACCGGGGAGCTGTTTTTT.

This chain uses TRBV9 with TRBJ2-7; D not certain. V lost 4 bases to trimming and J lost 1 base, with 12 bases between them. This CDR3 contains 14 residues. Germline assignment: CDR1 SGDLS and CDR2 YYNGEE. This chain's CDR3 is CASSPRQASYEQYF. The CDR3 nucleotides are TGTGCCAGCAGCCCCCGGCAGGCTTCCTACGAGCAGTACTTC.

This rearrangement joins TRBV7-3 to TRBJ2-2; the D gene is possibly TRBD2 (6 bases). The length of the CDR3 is 17 residues. The V gene lost 4 bases and the J gene lost 0 bases, with 15 bases spanning the gap. CDR1 is SGHTA and CDR2 is FQGTGA in the germline V gene. Here the CDR3 reads CASSSTVGTANTGELFF. The CDR3 region has the DNA TGTGCCAGCAGCTCAACCGTAGGGACTGCGAACACCGGGGAGCTGTTTTTT. The full variable domain, in which reference TRBV7-3 and TRBJ2-2 provide the parts outside the CDR3, is GAGVSQTPSNKVTEKGKYVELRCDPISGHTALYWYRQSLGQGPEFLIYFQGTGAADDSGLPNDRFFAVRPEGSVSTLKIQRTERGDSAVYLCASSSTVGTANTGELFFGEGSRLTVL.

This chain joins TRBV11-1 and TRBJ2-1, with D tentatively TRBD1 (6 bases). The V end was cut by 4 bases, the J end by 5 bases, with 12 bases between. This CDR3 comprises 14 residues. Germline-derived CDR1 and CDR2 are SGHAT and FQDESV (reference sequence). CDR3 sequence reads: CASSYTGNHNEQFF. For the CDR3, the DNA is TGTGCCAGCAGCTATACAGGGAACCACAATGAGCAGTTCTTC.

This clone was detected only a few times. The chain couples TRBV5-1 to TRBJ2-7; perhaps TRBD1 as D (6 bases). From germline, CDR1 is SGHRS and CDR2 YFSETQ. V was pared by 4 bases and J by 2 bases, with 13 bases between. The CDR3 covers 14 residues. CDR3 sequence (DNA): TGCGCCAGCAGCCCGACAGGATTTCCCTACGAGCAGTACTTC. Translated: CASSPTGFPYEQYF.

The V gene is TRBV5-6, the J gene TRBJ1-4; a possible D gene is TRBD1 (5 bases). The germline V and J ends were trimmed by 6 bases and 2 bases, with 14 bases remaining between them. Per germline, CDR1 SGHDT and CDR2 YYEEEE. CDR3 size: 15 residues. The DNA of the CDR3 is TGTGCCAGCATCCTTTCAGGGAACACTAATGAAAAACTGTTTTTT. Its protein product is CASILSGNTNEKLFF.

The chain has TRBV13 and TRBJ2-1, with 13 bases aligning to TRBD2. The CDR3 runs to 23 residues. The ends lost 2 bases at V and 9 bases at J; junction bases unmatched: 28. Germline V gene sequence: CDR1 PRHDT, CDR2 FYEKMQ (reference sequence). The CDR3 DNA reads TGTGCCAGCAGCTTATACAGCCGTGGCCGAGCCGGGACTAGCGGGACCGGGGCAGGTGAGCAGTTCTTC. This codes for CASSLYSRGRAGTSGTGAGEQFF.

J is TRBJ2-7 and V is TRBV27; 7 nucleotides line up with TRBD1. The J segment lost 5 bases and the V segment lost 4 bases, leaving 14 bases of the junction unmatched. This CDR3 has 16 amino acids. Per germline, CDR1 MNHEY and CDR2 SMNVEV (reference sequence). DNA of the CDR3: TGTGCCAGCAGTTCCGGTTTACAGGGGATAGGGCACGAGCAGTACTTC. Translated: CASSSGLQGIGHEQYF.

This clone has only one observation. The rearrangement joins TRBV15 to TRBJ2-5; TRBD1 matches at 8 bases. Germline V gene data show CDR1 as LNHNV and CDR2 as YYDKDF (reference sequence). The CDR3 length is 17 residues. With V trimmed by 2 bases and J by 2 bases, 10 bases remained unmatched. The CDR3 nucleotides read TGTGCCACCAGCAGACCGGGGACAGGAGAGGAGCAAGAGACCCAGTACTTC. Encoded protein: CATSRPGTGEEQETQYF.

The rearrangement joins TRBV7-9 to TRBJ2-7; the match to TRBD1 covers 8 bases. The germline gives CDR1 SEHNR, CDR2 FQNEAQ (reference sequence). The CDR3 consists of 15 residues. J was trimmed by 2 bases and V by 5 bases; bases with no gene match: 8. The CDR3: CASSTVGTGAYEQYF. The CDR3 DNA reads as TGTGCCAGCAGCACGGTGGGGACAGGAGCCTACGAGCAGTACTTC.

The rearrangement uses TRBV5-5 and TRBJ2-5; 9 nucleotides match TRBD1. The germline gives CDR1 SGHKS, CDR2 YYEKEE (reference sequence). The ends lost 4 bases at V and 5 bases at J; junction bases unmatched: 9. The CDR3 is 15 amino acids. The CDR3 nucleotides read TGTGCCAGCAGCCCAGACAGGGGGAGAGTGGAGACCCAGTACTTC. Its protein product is CASSPDRGRVETQYF.